This T cell receptor (beta chain) was captured by sequencing in a study of control samples from healthy donors and cancer patients. The CDR3 spans 13 residues. Germline values: CDR1 MNHEY, CDR2 SVGAGI. Trimming left V 8 bases short and J 2 bases short, with 12 bases between. The data were produced by immunoSEQ multiplex PCR, yet TCRdb's version contains in-frame clones alone and is incomplete. Of roughly 20,000 clones in the sample, about 85% were seen once. This clone occurred once. J is TRBJ2-5 and V is TRBV6-5; D ambiguous. Sequenced: PBMCs. The TCR sequence derives from a man aged 60 to 69 with colorectal cancer. The CDR3 DNA follows: TGTGCCAGCTGGCGACAAGAACAAGAGACCCAGTACTTC. The encoded protein is CASWRQEQETQYF.